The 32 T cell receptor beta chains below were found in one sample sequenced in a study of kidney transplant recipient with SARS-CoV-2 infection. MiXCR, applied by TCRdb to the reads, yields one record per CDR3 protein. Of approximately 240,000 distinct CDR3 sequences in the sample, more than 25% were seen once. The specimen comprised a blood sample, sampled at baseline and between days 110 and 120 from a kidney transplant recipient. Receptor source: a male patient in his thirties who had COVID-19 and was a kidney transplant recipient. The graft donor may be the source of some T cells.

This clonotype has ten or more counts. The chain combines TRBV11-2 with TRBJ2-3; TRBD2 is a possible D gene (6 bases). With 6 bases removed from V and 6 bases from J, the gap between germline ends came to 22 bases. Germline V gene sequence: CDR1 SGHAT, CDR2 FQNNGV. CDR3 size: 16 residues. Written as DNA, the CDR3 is TGTGCCAGCAGACCTCTCCGTGGGACTCTTATGGATACGCAGTATTTT. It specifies CASRPLRGTLMDTQYF.

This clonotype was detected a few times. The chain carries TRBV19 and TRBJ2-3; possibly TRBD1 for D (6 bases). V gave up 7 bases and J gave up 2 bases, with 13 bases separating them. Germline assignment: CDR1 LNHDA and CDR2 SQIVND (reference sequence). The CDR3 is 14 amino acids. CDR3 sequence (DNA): TGTGCCAGTACCAAGGCAGGGGACACAGATACGCAGTATTTT. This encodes CASTKAGDTDTQYF.

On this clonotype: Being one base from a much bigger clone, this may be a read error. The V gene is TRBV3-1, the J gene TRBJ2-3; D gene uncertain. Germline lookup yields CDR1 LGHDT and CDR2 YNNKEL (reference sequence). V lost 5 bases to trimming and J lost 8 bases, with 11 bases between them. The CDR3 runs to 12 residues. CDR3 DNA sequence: TGTGCCAGCAGCTCAGGTTTCGGTACGCAGTATTTT. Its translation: CASSSGFGTQYF.

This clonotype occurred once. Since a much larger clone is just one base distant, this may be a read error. CDR3 loop: CASSPSGGVFNGYTF. The CDR3, as DNA: TGTGCCAGCAGTCCGTCCGGGGGAGTCTTTAATGGCTACACCTTC. The chain couples TRBV12-3 or TRBV12-4 to TRBJ1-2; D perhaps matches TRBD1 (5 bases). Trimming stripped 5 bases from V and 6 bases from J, with 19 bases between. The CDR3 sequence is 15 residues long.

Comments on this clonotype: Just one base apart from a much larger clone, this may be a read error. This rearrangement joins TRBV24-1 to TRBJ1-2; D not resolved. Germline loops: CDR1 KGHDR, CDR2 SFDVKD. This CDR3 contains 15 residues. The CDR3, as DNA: TGTGCCACCAATGATTTGGACCTTAGCAGAGGTGGCTACACCTTC. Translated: CATNDLDLSRGGYTF.

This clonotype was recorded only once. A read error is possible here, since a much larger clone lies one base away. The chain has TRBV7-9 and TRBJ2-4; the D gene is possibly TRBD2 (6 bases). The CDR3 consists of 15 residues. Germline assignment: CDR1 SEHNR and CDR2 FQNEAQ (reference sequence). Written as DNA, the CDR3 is TGTGCCACCGGAGGTGGGCGGGGAGCCACCTACGAGCAGCACTTC. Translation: CATGGGRGATYEQHF.

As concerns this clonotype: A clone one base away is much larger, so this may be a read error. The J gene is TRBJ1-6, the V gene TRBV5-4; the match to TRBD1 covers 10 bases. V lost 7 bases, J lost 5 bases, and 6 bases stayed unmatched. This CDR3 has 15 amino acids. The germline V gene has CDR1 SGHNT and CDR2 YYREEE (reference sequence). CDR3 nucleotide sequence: TGTGCCAGCGGCCGTGGACAGGGGGATAATTCACCCCTCCACTTT. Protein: CASGRGQGDNSPLHF.

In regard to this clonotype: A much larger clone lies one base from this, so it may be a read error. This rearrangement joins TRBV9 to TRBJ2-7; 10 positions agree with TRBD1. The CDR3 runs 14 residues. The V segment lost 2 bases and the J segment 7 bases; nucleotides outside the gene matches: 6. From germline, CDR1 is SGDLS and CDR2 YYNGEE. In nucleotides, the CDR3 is TGTGCCAGCAGCGTCCGACAGGGGGCGCGTGAGCAGTACTTC. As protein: CASSVRQGAREQYF.

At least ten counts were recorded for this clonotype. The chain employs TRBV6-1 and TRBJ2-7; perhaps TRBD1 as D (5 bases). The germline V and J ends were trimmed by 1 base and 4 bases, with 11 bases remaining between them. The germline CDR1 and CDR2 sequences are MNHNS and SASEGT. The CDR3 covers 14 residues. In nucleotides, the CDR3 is TGTGCCAGCAGTGAAGAGGGGCTGAGGTACGAGCAGTACTTC. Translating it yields CASSEEGLRYEQYF.

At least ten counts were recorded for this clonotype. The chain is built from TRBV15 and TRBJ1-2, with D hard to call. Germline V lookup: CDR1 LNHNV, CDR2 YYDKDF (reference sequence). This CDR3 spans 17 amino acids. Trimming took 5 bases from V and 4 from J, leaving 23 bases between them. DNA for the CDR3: TGTGCCACCAGCCGGCTTTCAAGGTGTGGAAAGACCTATGGCTACACCTTC. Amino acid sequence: CATSRLSRCGKTYGYTF.

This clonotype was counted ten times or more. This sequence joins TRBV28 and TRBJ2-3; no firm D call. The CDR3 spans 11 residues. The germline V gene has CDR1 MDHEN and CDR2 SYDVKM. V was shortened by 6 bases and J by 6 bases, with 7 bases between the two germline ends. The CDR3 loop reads CASRLSDTQYF. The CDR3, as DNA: TGTGCCAGCAGGTTAAGCGATACGCAGTATTTT.

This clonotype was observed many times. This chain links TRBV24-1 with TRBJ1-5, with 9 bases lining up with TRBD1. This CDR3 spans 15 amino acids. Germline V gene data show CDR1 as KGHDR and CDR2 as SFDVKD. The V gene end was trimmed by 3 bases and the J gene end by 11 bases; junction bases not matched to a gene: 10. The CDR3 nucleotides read TGTGCCACCAGTGATCCTGGACAGGGGAGTGGGGCCCAGCATTTT. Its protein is CATSDPGQGSGAQHF.

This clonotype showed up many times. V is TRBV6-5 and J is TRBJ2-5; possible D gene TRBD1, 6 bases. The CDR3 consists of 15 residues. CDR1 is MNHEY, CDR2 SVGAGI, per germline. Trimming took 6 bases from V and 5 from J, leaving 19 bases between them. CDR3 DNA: TGTGCCAGCAGCTTCGACAGCCGAAGGGGGGAGACCCAGTACTTC. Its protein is CASSFDSRRGETQYF.

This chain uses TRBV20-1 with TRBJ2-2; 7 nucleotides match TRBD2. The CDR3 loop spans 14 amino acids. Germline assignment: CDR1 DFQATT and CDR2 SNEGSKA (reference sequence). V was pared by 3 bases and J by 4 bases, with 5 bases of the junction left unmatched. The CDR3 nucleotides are TGCAGTGCTAGGGGCGGGAGTGGCACCGGGGAGCTGTTTTTT. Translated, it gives CSARGGSGTGELFF.

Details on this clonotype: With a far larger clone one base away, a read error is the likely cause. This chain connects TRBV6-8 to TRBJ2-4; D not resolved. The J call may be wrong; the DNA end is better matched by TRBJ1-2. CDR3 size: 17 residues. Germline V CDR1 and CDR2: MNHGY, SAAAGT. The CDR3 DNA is TGTGCCAGCAGTACGGCTGTACGCTCTAGAAAGGCCTATGGCTACACCTTC. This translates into CASSTAVRSRKAYGYTF.

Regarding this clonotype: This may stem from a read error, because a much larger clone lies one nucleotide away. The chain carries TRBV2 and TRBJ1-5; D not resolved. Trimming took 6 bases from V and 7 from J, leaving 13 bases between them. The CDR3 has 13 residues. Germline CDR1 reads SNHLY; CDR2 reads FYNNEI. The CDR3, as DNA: TGTGCCAGCAGCGTCACAGCTCGCCAGCCCCAGCATTTT. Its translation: CASSVTARQPQHF.

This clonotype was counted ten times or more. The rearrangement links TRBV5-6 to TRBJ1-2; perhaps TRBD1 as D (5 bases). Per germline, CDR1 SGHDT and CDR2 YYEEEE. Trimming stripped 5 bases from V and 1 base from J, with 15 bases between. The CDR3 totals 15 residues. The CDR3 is CASSSRDGRNYGYTF. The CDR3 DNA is TGTGCCAGCAGTTCCCGGGACGGACGTAACTATGGCTACACCTTC.

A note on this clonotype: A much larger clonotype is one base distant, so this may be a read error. CDR3 region: CASSRSPSGGANTGELFF. The CDR3 DNA reads TGCGCCAGCAGCCGTAGCCCTAGCGGGGGGGCAAACACCGGGGAGCTGTTTTTT. The V and J genes are TRBV4-1 and TRBJ2-2, with TRBD2 matching 12 bases. This CDR3 spans 18 amino acids. Germline trimming cut 4 bases from V and 2 bases from J; bases unmatched to any gene: 8. Looked up from germline, CDR1 is MGHRA and CDR2 is YSYEKL.

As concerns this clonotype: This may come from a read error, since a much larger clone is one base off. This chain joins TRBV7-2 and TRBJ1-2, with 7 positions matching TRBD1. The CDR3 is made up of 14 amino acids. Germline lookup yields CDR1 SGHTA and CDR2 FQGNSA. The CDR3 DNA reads TGTGCCAGCAACTTAATGACAGGGCCCTATGGCTACACCTTC. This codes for CASNLMTGPYGYTF.

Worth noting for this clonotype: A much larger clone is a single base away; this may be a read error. The CDR3 protein is CASSPDRGPILYGYAF. The CDR3 DNA is TGCGCCAGCAGCCCCGACAGGGGCCCGATCCTCTATGGCTACGCCTTC. The chain combines TRBV5-1 with TRBJ1-2, with 8 bases matching TRBD1. Germline values: CDR1 SGHRS, CDR2 YFSETQ. This CDR3 is built from 16 residues.

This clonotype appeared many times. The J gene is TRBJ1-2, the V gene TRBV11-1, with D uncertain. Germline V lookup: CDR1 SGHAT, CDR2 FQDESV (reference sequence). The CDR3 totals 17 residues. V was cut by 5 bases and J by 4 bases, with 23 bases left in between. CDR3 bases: TGTGCCAGCAGCGGTAACGGTAAGGCTGGAAAGACCTATGGCTACACCTTC. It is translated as CASSGNGKAGKTYGYTF.

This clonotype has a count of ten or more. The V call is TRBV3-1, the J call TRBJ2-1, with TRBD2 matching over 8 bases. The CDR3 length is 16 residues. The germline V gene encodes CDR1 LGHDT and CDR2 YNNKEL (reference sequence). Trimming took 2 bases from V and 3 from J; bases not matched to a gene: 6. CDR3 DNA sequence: TGTGCCAGCAGCCAAATGACGGGAGGGTTCTACAATGAGCAGTTCTTC. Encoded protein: CASSQMTGGFYNEQFF.

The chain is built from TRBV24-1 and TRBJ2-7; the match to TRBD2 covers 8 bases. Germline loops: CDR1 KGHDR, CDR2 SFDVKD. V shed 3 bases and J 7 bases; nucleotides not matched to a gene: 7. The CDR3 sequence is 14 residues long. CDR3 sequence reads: CATSDPAGEKEQYF. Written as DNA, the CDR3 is TGTGCCACCAGTGATCCAGCGGGAGAGAAAGAGCAGTACTTC.

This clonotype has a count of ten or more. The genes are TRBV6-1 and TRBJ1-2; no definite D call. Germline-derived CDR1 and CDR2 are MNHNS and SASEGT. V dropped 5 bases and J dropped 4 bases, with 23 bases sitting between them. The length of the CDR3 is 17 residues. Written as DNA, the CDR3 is TGTGCCAGCAGTCGGTCGAGGGAATGTAGAAAGACCTATGGCTACACCTTC. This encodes CASSRSRECRKTYGYTF.

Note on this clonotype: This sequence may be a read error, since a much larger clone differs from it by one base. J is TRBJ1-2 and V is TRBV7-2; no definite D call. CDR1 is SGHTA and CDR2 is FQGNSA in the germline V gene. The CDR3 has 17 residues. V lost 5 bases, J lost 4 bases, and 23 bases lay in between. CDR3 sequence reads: CASSMIGRDGKTYGYTF. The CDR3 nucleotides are TGTGCCAGCAGCATGATAGGCAGAGACGGAAAGACCTATGGCTACACCTTC.

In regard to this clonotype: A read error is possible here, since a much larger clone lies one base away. In DNA form, the CDR3 reads TGCGCCAGCAGTGGATGTACGCTACGCAGAAAGACCTATGGCTACACCTTC. Protein sequence: CASSGCTLRRKTYGYTF. The chain is built from TRBV23-1 and TRBJ1-2; no reliable D call. TRBV23-1 is recorded as an ORF, its role being uncertain. Trimming removed 5 bases from V and 4 bases from J, with 23 bases in between. The CDR3 covers 17 residues.

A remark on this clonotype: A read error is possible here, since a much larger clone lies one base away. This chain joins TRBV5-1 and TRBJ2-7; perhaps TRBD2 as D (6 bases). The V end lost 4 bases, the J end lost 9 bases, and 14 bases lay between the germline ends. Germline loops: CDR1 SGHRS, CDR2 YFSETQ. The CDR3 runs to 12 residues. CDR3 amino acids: CASSGGLNGQYF. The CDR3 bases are TGCGCCAGCAGCGGGGGACTTAACGGGCAGTACTTC.

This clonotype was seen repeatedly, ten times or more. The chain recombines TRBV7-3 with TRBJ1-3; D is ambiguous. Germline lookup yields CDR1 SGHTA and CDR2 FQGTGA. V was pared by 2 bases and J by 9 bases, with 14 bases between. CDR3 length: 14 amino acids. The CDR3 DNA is TGTGCCAGCAGCTTATACGCAGGCGAAACCACCATATATTTT. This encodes CASSLYAGETTIYF.

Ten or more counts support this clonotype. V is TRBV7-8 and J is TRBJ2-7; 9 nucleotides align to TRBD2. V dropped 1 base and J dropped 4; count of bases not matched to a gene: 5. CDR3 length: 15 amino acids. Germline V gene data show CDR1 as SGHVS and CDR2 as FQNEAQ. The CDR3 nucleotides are TGTGCCAGCAGCTTAGTTAGCGGGAGCAGGTACGAGCAGTACTTC. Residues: CASSLVSGSRYEQYF.

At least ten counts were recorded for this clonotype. CDR3 sequence (DNA): TGTGCCAGCAGTTTTTCGGACAGCTCGATCTATGGCTACACCTTC. The encoded protein is CASSFSDSSIYGYTF. The chain recombines TRBV6-6 with TRBJ1-2; maybe TRBD1 (6 bases). With 4 bases removed from V and 4 bases from J, the gap between germline ends came to 16 bases. In germline, CDR1 is MNHNY, CDR2 SVGAGI (reference sequence). The CDR3 spans 15 residues.

CDR3 region: CASSQSGRGLFF. As DNA, the CDR3 is TGTGCCAGCAGCCAATCAGGCAGGGGGCTGTTTTTT. The genes are TRBV3-2 and TRBJ2-2. TRBV3-2 is marked as a pseudogene. This CDR3 has 12 amino acids.

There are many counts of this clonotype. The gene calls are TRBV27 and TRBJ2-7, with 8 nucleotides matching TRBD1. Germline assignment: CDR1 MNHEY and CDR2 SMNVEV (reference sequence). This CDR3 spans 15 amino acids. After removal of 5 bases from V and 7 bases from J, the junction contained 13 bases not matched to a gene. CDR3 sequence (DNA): TGTGCCAGCAGTCCACGGACAGGGCCGTTGGGAGAGCAGTACTTC. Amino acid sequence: CASSPRTGPLGEQYF.